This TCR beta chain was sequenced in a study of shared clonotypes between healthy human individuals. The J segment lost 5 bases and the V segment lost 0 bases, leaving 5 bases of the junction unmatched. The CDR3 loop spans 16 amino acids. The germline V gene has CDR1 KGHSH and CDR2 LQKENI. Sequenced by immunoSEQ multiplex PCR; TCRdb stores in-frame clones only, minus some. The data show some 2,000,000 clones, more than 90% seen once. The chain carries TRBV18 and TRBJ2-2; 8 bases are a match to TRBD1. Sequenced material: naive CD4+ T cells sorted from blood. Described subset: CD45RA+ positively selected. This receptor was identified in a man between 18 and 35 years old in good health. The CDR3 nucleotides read TGTGCCAGCTCACCACCGATCACAGGGGGGACCGGGGAGCTGTTTTTT. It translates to CASSPPITGGTGELFF.